This T cell receptor (beta chain) was retrieved from a study of control samples from healthy donors and cancer patients. Method: immunoSEQ multiplex PCR; TCRdb's copy keeps in-frame clones and lacks some. The data hold 150,000 or so clones, with over 90% observed a single time. The CDR3 length is 16 residues. After removal of 4 bases from V and 1 base from J, the junction contained 10 bases not matched to a gene. Germline V lookup: CDR1 LGHDT, CDR2 YNNKEL (reference sequence). The sample holds one count of this clone. The sequenced material came from blood. This chain links TRBV3-1 (or the pseudogene TRBV3-2) with TRBJ2-7; TRBD2 matches at 7 bases. The receptor comes from a man in his fifties in good health. In DNA form, the CDR3 reads TGTGCCAGCAGCCGGGGCTCAGCGGGGAGTTCCTACGAGCAGTACTTC. This sequence encodes CASSRGSAGSSYEQYF.